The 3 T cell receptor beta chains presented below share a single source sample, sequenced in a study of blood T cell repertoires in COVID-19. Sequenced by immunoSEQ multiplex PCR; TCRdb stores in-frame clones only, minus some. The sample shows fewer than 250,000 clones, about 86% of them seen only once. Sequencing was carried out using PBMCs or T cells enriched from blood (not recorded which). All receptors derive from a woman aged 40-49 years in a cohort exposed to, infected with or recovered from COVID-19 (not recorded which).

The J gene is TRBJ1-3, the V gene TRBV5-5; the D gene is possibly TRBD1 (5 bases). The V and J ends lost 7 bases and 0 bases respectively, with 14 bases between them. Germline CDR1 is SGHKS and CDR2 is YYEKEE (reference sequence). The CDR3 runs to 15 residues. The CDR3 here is CASLVGPYSGNTIYF. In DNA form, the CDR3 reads TGTGCCAGCTTGGTGGGGCCGTACTCTGGAAACACCATATATTTT.

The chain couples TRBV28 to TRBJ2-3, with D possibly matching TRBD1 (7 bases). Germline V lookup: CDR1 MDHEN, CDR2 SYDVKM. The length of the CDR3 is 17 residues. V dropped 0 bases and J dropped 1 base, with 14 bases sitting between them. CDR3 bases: TGTGCCAGCAGTTTATGGGGGGGTACAGGGGGCACAGATACGCAGTATTTT. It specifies CASSLWGGTGGTDTQYF.

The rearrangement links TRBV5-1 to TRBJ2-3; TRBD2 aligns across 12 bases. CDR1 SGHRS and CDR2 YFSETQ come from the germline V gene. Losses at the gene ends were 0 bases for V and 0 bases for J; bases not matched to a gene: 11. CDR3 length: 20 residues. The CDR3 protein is CASSLALAGGPLSSTDTQYF. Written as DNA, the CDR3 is TGCGCCAGCAGCTTGGCCCTAGCGGGGGGGCCCCTCTCTAGCACAGATACGCAGTATTTT.